This TCR beta chain was obtained from a study of cytomegalovirus exposure and HLA in healthy donors. This CDR3 spans 15 amino acids. CDR1 and CDR2 from the germline V gene are LGHNA and YSLEER. V was shortened by 0 bases and J by 3 bases, with 12 bases between the two germline ends. With regard to this clone: The antigen remains undetermined.

General study results and limits: First-cohort TCR clusters were later found to tend to co-occur in the roughly 110 validation repertoires.

Here immunoSEQ multiplex PCR was the method, and the copy in TCRdb shows in-frame clones only, minus some. Seen here are 150,000 to 200,000 clones, 87% observed once, and the top ten hold roughly 1.5%. This TCR came from a woman in her 30s in good health and CMV-seronegative. The gene calls are TRBV4-3 and TRBJ2-7, with D perhaps matching TRBD1 (5 bases). The material sequenced was PBMCs. DNA for the CDR3: TGCGCCAGCAGCCAAGATAGGGGCTCCTTCTACGAGCAGTACTTC. Translated, it gives CASSQDRGSFYEQYF.